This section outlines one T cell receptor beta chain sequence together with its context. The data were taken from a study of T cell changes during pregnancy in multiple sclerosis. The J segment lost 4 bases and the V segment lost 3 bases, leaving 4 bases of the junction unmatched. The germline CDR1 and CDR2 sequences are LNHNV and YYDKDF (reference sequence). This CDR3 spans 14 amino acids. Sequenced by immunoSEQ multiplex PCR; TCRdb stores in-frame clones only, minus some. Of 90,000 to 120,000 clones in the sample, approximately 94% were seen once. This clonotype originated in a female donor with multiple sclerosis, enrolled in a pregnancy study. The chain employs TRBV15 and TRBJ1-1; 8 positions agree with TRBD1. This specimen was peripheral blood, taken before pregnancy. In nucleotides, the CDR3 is TGTGCCACCAGCAGGGATACAGGGGGCACTGAAGCTTTCTTT. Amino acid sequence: CATSRDTGGTEAFF.